This passage covers 29 T cell receptor beta chains from one sample sequenced in a study of blood T cell repertoires in COVID-19. Clones were read by immunoSEQ multiplex PCR, and TCRdb kept only the in-frame ones, dropping some. The data hold about 37,000 clones, with under 90% observed a single time. The sample comprised peripheral blood. The receptors shown here come from a human donor in a cohort sampled during active COVID-19.

This rearrangement joins TRBV29-1 to TRBJ1-1; 9 bases match TRBD1. This CDR3 contains 11 residues. Germline trimming cut 6 bases from V and 7 bases from J; bases unmatched to any gene: 3. Germline CDR1 and CDR2: SQVTM and ANQGSEA. The CDR3 spells CSVGQGSEAFF. The CDR3, as DNA: TGCAGCGTCGGACAGGGGAGTGAAGCTTTCTTT.

This chain links TRBV10-3 with TRBJ1-1; tentative D call: TRBD1 (6 bases). The V gene lost 4 bases and the J gene lost 8 bases, with 14 bases spanning the gap. The CDR3 runs 13 residues. Germline V lookup: CDR1 ENHRY, CDR2 SYGVKD. The chain's CDR3 is CAISAQQGLEAFF. The CDR3 DNA reads TGTGCCATCAGTGCCCAACAGGGTCTCGAAGCTTTCTTT.

This chain connects TRBV6-2 or TRBV6-3 to TRBJ2-7, with 9 bases aligning to TRBD1. Germline CDR1 is MNHEY and CDR2 is SVGEGT. The CDR3 length is 16 residues. Trimming removed 6 bases from V and 6 bases from J; junction bases left unmatched: 15. The CDR3 is CASSQLDRGMRSEQYF. The CDR3 bases are TGTGCCAGCAGCCAGCTGGACAGGGGAATGAGGAGCGAGCAGTACTTC.

The genes are TRBV7-7 and TRBJ2-5; 11 nucleotides agree with TRBD2. J gave up 7 bases and V 4 bases, and 11 bases lay outside the gene matches. Germline CDR1 reads SSHAT; CDR2 reads FNYEAQ (reference sequence). The CDR3 spans 16 residues. The CDR3 reads CASSSRTSGFGGTQYF. The CDR3 nucleotides are TGTGCCAGCAGCTCCCGGACTAGCGGGTTTGGGGGGACCCAGTACTTC. The complete variable domain, with remaining parts taken from reference TRBV7-7 and TRBJ2-5, reads GAGVSQSPRYKVTKRGQDVTLRCDPISSHATLYWYQQALGQGPEFLTYFNYEAQPDKSGLPSDRFSAERPEGSISTLTIQRTEQRDSAMYRCASSSRTSGFGGTQYFGPGTRLLVL.

The genes are TRBV7-2 and TRBJ2-1; TRBD1 agrees at 8 bases. V dropped 4 bases and J dropped 4; count of bases not matched to a gene: 6. From germline, CDR1 is SGHTA and CDR2 FQGNSA. CDR3 size: 15 residues. CDR3 coding DNA: TGTGCCAGCAGCTCGGACAGGGCGGGATACAATGAGCAGTTCTTC. It yields the protein CASSSDRAGYNEQFF.

The chain is built from TRBV9 and TRBJ2-2, with D possibly matching TRBD1 (8 bases). Between the trimmed V and J ends, which lost 4 bases and 5 bases, there was a span of 15 bases. There are 15 residues in the CDR3. The V gene's germline CDR1 is SGDLS and CDR2 YYNGEE. The CDR3 sequence is CASSPIQGGTGELFF. The CDR3 coding sequence is TGTGCCAGCAGCCCAATACAGGGGGGGACCGGGGAGCTGTTTTTT.

This chain uses TRBV6-2 or TRBV6-3 with TRBJ2-1; 11 nucleotides line up with TRBD2. Germline V CDR1 and CDR2: MNHEY, SVGEGT. This CDR3 has 15 residues. The V gene end was trimmed by 5 bases and the J gene end by 6 bases; junction bases not matched to a gene: 6. CDR3 in amino acids: CASSASGTSGNEQFF. The CDR3 DNA is TGTGCCAGCAGTGCCTCCGGGACTAGCGGCAATGAGCAGTTCTTC.

A few counts support this clone. The chain combines TRBV7-2 with TRBJ1-1; D remains unclear. CDR1 and CDR2 (germline): SGHTA, FQGNSA. The V end lost 1 base, the J end lost 9 bases, and 12 bases lay between the germline ends. There are 13 residues in the CDR3. The CDR3 DNA reads as TGTGCCAGCAGCTTAGTCTTCGGAGAGAAAGCTTTCTTT. This sequence encodes CASSLVFGEKAFF. The variable domain in full, completed from reference TRBV7-2 and TRBJ1-1, reads GAGVSQSPSNKVTEKGKDVELRCDPISGHTALYWYRQSLGQGLEFLIYFQGNSAPDKSGLPSDRFSAERTGGSVSTLTIQRTQQEDSAVYLCASSLVFGEKAFFGQGTRLTVV.

The chain joins TRBV11-2 to TRBJ2-3, with TRBD2 matching 14 bases. CDR1 and CDR2 (germline): SGHAT, FQNNGV. The J segment lost 4 bases and the V segment lost 4 bases, leaving 4 bases of the junction unmatched. There are 16 residues in the CDR3. The CDR3 nucleotides are TGTGCCAGCAGCTGGGGACTAGCGGGAGTGGCAGATACGCAGTATTTT. As protein: CASSWGLAGVADTQYF.

V usage is TRBV15 and J usage is TRBJ2-5; D ambiguous. V lost 1 base and J 1 base, leaving 10 bases between the germline ends. CDR3 length: 15 residues. Germline lookup yields CDR1 LNHNV and CDR2 YYDKDF (reference sequence). The CDR3 loop reads CATSRATAPQETQYF. Written as DNA, the CDR3 is TGTGCCACCAGCAGAGCTACAGCTCCCCAAGAGACCCAGTACTTC.

This chain's CDR3 is CASSARGGQETQYF. CDR3 nucleotide sequence: TGTGCCAGCAGTGCCCGCGGAGGACAAGAGACCCAGTACTTC. The rearrangement links TRBV2 to TRBJ2-5; TRBD2 is a possible D gene (5 bases). Germline V gives CDR1 SNHLY, CDR2 FYNNEI. V dropped 4 bases and J dropped 2 bases, with 11 bases sitting between them. CDR3 length: 14 residues.

The CDR3 region is CSVGQGTYEQYF. CDR3 nucleotide sequence: TGCAGCGTTGGACAGGGGACCTACGAGCAGTACTTC. The chain combines TRBV29-1 with TRBJ2-7, with 8 bases lining up with TRBD1. The junction had 1 base not matched to a gene; V was cut back by 4 bases and J by 2 bases. This CDR3 is built from 12 residues. The germline V gene has CDR1 SQVTM and CDR2 ANQGSEA.

The gene calls are TRBV5-1 and TRBJ1-4, with a tentative D call TRBD1 (6 bases). The CDR3 runs 15 residues. Germline V CDR1 and CDR2: SGHRS, YFSETQ. V lost 0 bases and J 4 bases, leaving 10 bases between the germline ends. The CDR3 loop is CASSLGQAVNEKLFF. CDR3 DNA sequence: TGCGCCAGCAGCTTGGGACAGGCGGTTAATGAAAAACTGTTTTTT.

The gene calls are TRBV7-4 and TRBJ2-1; TRBD2 matches 15 bases. Looked up from germline, CDR1 is SGHVT and CDR2 is SQSDAQ. V was clipped by 7 bases and J by 2 bases; unmatched bases: 15. CDR3 length: 20 residues. In DNA, the CDR3 is TGTGCCAGCACCAGAGGGAGGTCCGGGACTAGCGGGAGGACCTACAATGAGCAGTTCTTC. Protein: CASTRGRSGTSGRTYNEQFF.

The chain has TRBV7-2 and TRBJ2-7; 7 nucleotides match TRBD1. The ends lost 5 bases at V and 7 bases at J; junction bases unmatched: 5. Germline V lookup: CDR1 SGHTA, CDR2 FQGNSA. CDR3 size: 12 residues. CDR3 protein: CASSVNRGEQYF. CDR3 sequence (DNA): TGTGCCAGCAGCGTGAACAGGGGAGAGCAGTACTTC.

The chain's CDR3 is CASSDPTGSNQPQHF. The DNA for the CDR3 is TGTGCCAGCAGTGACCCGACAGGGAGCAATCAGCCCCAGCATTTT. The chain links TRBV2 to TRBJ1-5; 7 bases fit TRBD1. CDR1 SNHLY and CDR2 FYNNEI come from the germline V gene. The CDR3 sequence is 15 residues long. V gave up 3 bases and J gave up 1 base; unmatched junction bases: 3. Supplemented by reference TRBV2 and TRBJ1-5, the full variable domain reads EPEVTQTPSHQVTQMGQEVILRCVPISNHLYFYWYRQILGQKVEFLVSFYNNEISEKSEIFDDQFSVERPDGSNFTLKIRSTKLEDSAMYFCASSDPTGSNQPQHFGDGTRLSIL.

The chain uses TRBV5-1 and TRBJ1-2, with TRBD1 matching over 9 bases. The trim removed 0 bases at V and 6 bases at J, leaving 0 bases unmatched. Per the germline V gene, CDR1 is SGHRS and CDR2 is YFSETQ. The CDR3 has 13 residues. The CDR3 DNA reads TGCGCCAGCAGCTTGGGACAGGGGGATGGCTACACCTTC. Protein sequence: CASSLGQGDGYTF.

The rearrangement links TRBV5-5 to TRBJ1-5, with D possibly being TRBD1 (6 bases). The CDR3 length is 15 residues. V dropped 4 bases and J dropped 0 bases, with 11 bases sitting between them. Per germline, CDR1 SGHKS and CDR2 YYEKEE (reference sequence). The CDR3 nucleotides are TGTGCCAGCAGCCCGGACAGCTATAGCAATCAGCCCCAGCATTTT. As protein: CASSPDSYSNQPQHF. Supplemented by reference TRBV5-5 and TRBJ1-5, the full variable domain reads DAGVTQSPTHLIKTRGQQVTLRCSPISGHKSVSWYQQVLGQGPQFIFQYYEKEERGRGNFPDRFSARQFPNYSSELNVNALLLGDSALYLCASSPDSYSNQPQHFGDGTRLSIL.

The gene calls are TRBV7-2 and TRBJ2-3; 9 bases map to TRBD1. Looked up from germline, CDR1 is SGHTA and CDR2 is FQGNSA. J lost 3 bases, V lost 0 bases, and 1 base had no gene match. This CDR3 region has 15 residues. CDR3 loop: CASSLAGTGTDTQYF. The CDR3 DNA follows: TGTGCCAGCAGCTTAGCCGGGACAGGGACAGATACGCAGTATTTT.

This clone was seen a single time. This chain joins TRBV6-5 and TRBJ2-2; 7 bases are a match to TRBD2. The CDR3 extends over 14 amino acids. With 5 bases clipped from V and 5 bases from J, the junction kept 5 bases outside the gene matches. CDR1 and CDR2 (germline): MNHEY, SVGAGI. DNA for the CDR3: TGTGCCAGCAGTCAACCCGGGAGGACCGGGGAGCTGTTTTTT. As protein: CASSQPGRTGELFF.

The chain combines TRBV4-3 with TRBJ2-3, with D tentatively TRBD2 (7 bases). CDR3 size: 16 residues. The germline V and J ends were trimmed by 0 bases and 5 bases, with 15 bases remaining between them. Germline lookup yields CDR1 LGHNA and CDR2 YSLEER. CDR3 DNA sequence: TGCGCCAGCAGCCAAGATCTATTGGGAGGGGGAGATACGCAGTATTTT. This translates into CASSQDLLGGGDTQYF.

The J gene is TRBJ2-1, the V gene TRBV19; 8 bases fit TRBD1. Trimming at V came to 5 bases and at J to 1 base, leaving 7 bases not matched to a gene. Per germline, CDR1 LNHDA and CDR2 SQIVND (reference sequence). This CDR3 has 16 residues. This CDR3 is CASSSRTGRSYNEQFF. The CDR3 coding sequence is TGTGCCAGTAGTTCGCGGACAGGGAGGTCCTACAATGAGCAGTTCTTC.

J is TRBJ1-1 and V is TRBV25-1; no firm D call. The CDR3 spans 13 residues. CDR1 is MGHDK, CDR2 SYGVNS, per germline. V lost 5 bases and J lost 4, with 11 bases in between. The CDR3 spells CASSITEGTEAFF. CDR3 DNA sequence: TGTGCCAGCAGTATTACTGAGGGCACTGAAGCTTTCTTT.

The CDR3 loop is CASRTDRGPFDEQYF. CDR3 nucleotides: TGCGCCAGCAGGACGGACAGGGGCCCTTTCGACGAGCAGTACTTC. The chain is built from TRBV23-1 and TRBJ2-7, with 9 bases matching TRBD1. TRBV23-1 is marked as an open reading frame, function uncertain. The trim removed 6 bases at V and 5 bases at J, leaving 11 bases unmatched. This CDR3 region has 15 residues.

J is TRBJ2-7 and V is TRBV6-1, with 10 bases identical to TRBD2. Germline trimming cut 1 base from V and 3 bases from J; bases unmatched to any gene: 6. Per germline, CDR1 MNHNS and CDR2 SASEGT. The CDR3 length is 16 residues. CDR3 nucleotides: TGTGCCAGCAGTGAAGGACCTAGCGGGGGCCTCTACGAGCAGTACTTC. It encodes CASSEGPSGGLYEQYF.

The rearrangement joins TRBV7-2 to TRBJ2-7; 14 nucleotides match TRBD2. J lost 6 bases, V lost 4 bases, and 2 bases had no gene match. Germline assignment: CDR1 SGHTA and CDR2 FQGNSA. This CDR3 spans 14 amino acids. The CDR3 DNA reads TGTGCCAGCAGCTCCGGACTAGCGGGGGGCGAGCAGTACTTC. It codes for CASSSGLAGGEQYF.

This rearrangement joins TRBV9 to TRBJ2-3, with D tentatively TRBD1 (6 bases). Trimming removed 2 bases at V and 0 bases at J, with 7 bases between. The CDR3 has 14 amino acids. CDR1 and CDR2 (germline): SGDLS, YYNGEE. CDR3 bases: TGTGCCAGCAGCGTGGACAGTAGCACAGATACGCAGTATTTT. It is translated as CASSVDSSTDTQYF.

This clone was counted a few times. The chain links TRBV3-1 (or the pseudogene TRBV3-2) to TRBJ1-2; 7 positions match TRBD1. The CDR3 length is 14 residues. Germline V gene data show CDR1 as LGHDT and CDR2 as YNNKEL (reference sequence). Losses at the gene ends were 3 bases for V and 6 bases for J; bases not matched to a gene: 7. Here the CDR3 DNA reads TGTGCCAGCAGCCACCAGTTGGGGACAGATGGCTACACCTTC. This translates into CASSHQLGTDGYTF.

This clone turned up a few times. The V and J genes are TRBV27 and TRBJ1-2, with D unresolved. The germline gives CDR1 MNHEY, CDR2 SMNVEV (reference sequence). V was cut by 4 bases and J by 4 bases, with 13 bases left in between. The CDR3 is made up of 14 amino acids. The CDR3 sequence: CASSSRTEGYGYTF. In DNA, the CDR3 is TGTGCCAGCAGTTCGCGAACAGAGGGCTATGGCTACACCTTC.